These 25 T cell receptor beta chains originate from one sample sequenced in a study of blood T cell repertoires in COVID-19. The repertoire was sequenced with immunoSEQ multiplex PCR; TCRdb's copy has only in-frame clones and lacks some. The sample has hundreds of thousands of clones; nearly 90% are singletons. Sequenced sample: PBMCs or T cells enriched from blood (not recorded which). These receptors all come from a woman between 18 and 30 years old with acute COVID-19.

The chain recombines TRBV7-3 with TRBJ1-6, with TRBD1 as a possible D gene (5 bases). CDR3 length: 16 amino acids. The germline V gene has CDR1 SGHTA and CDR2 FQGTGA. Trimming pared 0 bases from V and 7 bases from J, leaving 13 bases between. The DNA of the CDR3 is TGTGCCAGCAGCTTAACTGCCAGGGACTCAAATTCACCCCTCCACTTT. Translated, it gives CASSLTARDSNSPLHF.

V usage is TRBV6-5 and J usage is TRBJ1-5; D gene uncertain. CDR1 is MNHEY, CDR2 SVGAGI, per germline. The V and J ends lost 5 bases and 4 bases respectively, with 9 bases between them. The CDR3 sequence is 13 residues long. The CDR3 protein is CASSPGRNQPQHF. CDR3 in DNA: TGTGCCAGCAGTCCCGGGAGGAATCAGCCCCAGCATTTT.

This clone was seen only once. In DNA, the CDR3 is TGCGCCAGCAGCTTGGGGCGGAACTACGAGCAGTACTTC. It is translated as CASSLGRNYEQYF. This chain joins TRBV5-1 and TRBJ2-7; no firm D call. CDR3 length: 13 residues. Germline V lookup: CDR1 SGHRS, CDR2 YFSETQ. V lost 0 bases and J 3 bases, leaving 7 bases between the germline ends.

V is TRBV10-2 and J is TRBJ2-1, with 13 bases lining up with TRBD2. With 9 bases clipped from V and 4 bases from J, the junction kept 21 bases outside the gene matches. In germline, CDR1 is WSHSY, CDR2 SAAADI. The CDR3 runs 20 residues. The CDR3 DNA sequence: TGCGCCAGTCAATCCCCATATATCGACGGGACTAGCGGGGAGTACAATGAGCAGTTCTTC. Translation: CASQSPYIDGTSGEYNEQFF.

CDR3 sequence reads: CASSLLTEAFF. CDR3 bases: TGTGCCAGCAGCCTCCTAACTGAAGCTTTCTTT. J is TRBJ1-1 and V is TRBV7-8, with D hard to call. V lost 5 bases and J lost 5, with 6 bases in between. Looked up from germline, CDR1 is SGHVS and CDR2 is FQNEAQ. The length of the CDR3 is 11 residues.

This chain uses TRBV10-1 with TRBJ1-1; a possible D gene is TRBD1 (5 bases). The CDR3 consists of 15 residues. Germline CDR1 and CDR2: WNHNN and SYGVQD (reference sequence). The V end was cut by 5 bases, the J end by 0 bases, with 13 bases between. CDR3 sequence (DNA): TGCGCCAGCAGTAAAAACAGGTTATTGAACACTGAAGCTTTCTTT. Amino acid sequence: CASSKNRLLNTEAFF.

In regard to this clone: At one boundary the junction diverges from the germline segment, which might be a read error. The chain has TRBV7-2 and TRBJ2-7; TRBD2 aligns across 11 bases. The CDR3 has 14 amino acids. Germline V gene data show CDR1 as SGHTA and CDR2 as FQGNSA. CDR3 sequence reads: CASRLAGGPGEQYF. CDR3 bases: TGTGCCAGCAGGTTAGCGGGAGGGCCAGGTGAGCAGTACTTC.

The chain uses TRBV19 and TRBJ1-6; D remains unclear. Germline V CDR1 and CDR2: LNHDA, SQIVND (reference sequence). This CDR3 is built from 14 residues. The V gene lost 4 bases and the J gene lost 9 bases, with 13 bases spanning the gap. For the CDR3, the DNA is TGTGCCAGTAGTAACAAGGCGGAAGGTTCACCCCTCCACTTT. This codes for CASSNKAEGSPLHF.

This rearrangement joins TRBV7-2 to TRBJ2-7, with TRBD1 matching 7 bases. The V gene's germline CDR1 is SGHTA and CDR2 FQGNSA. This CDR3 contains 15 residues. V was clipped by 5 bases and J by 7 bases; unmatched bases: 14. The CDR3 DNA is TGTGCCAGCAGCCTCCAGGTTGAAAGGGGGCATGAGCAGTACTTC. Translated, it gives CASSLQVERGHEQYF.

The gene calls are TRBV19 and TRBJ1-1; weak D call: TRBD1 (5 bases). CDR1 and CDR2 from the germline V gene are LNHDA and SQIVND (reference sequence). V was pared by 4 bases and J by 0 bases, with 9 bases between. The CDR3 has 14 amino acids. The CDR3 sequence is CASSTRVMNTEAFF. The CDR3 DNA reads as TGTGCCAGTAGTACCAGGGTAATGAACACTGAAGCTTTCTTT.

The rearrangement joins TRBV6-5 to TRBJ2-2; 10 bases agree with TRBD2. Trimming removed 2 bases from V and 4 bases from J; junction bases left unmatched: 4. The V gene's germline CDR1 is MNHEY and CDR2 SVGAGI. The CDR3 consists of 16 residues. Here the CDR3 DNA reads TGTGCCAGCAGTTACGGACGGACTAGCGGCACCGGGGAGCTGTTTTTT. Protein sequence: CASSYGRTSGTGELFF.

In this sample, this clone turned up once. The rearrangement uses TRBV3-1 (or the pseudogene TRBV3-2) and TRBJ2-3; 10 positions agree with TRBD2. Germline CDR1 is LGHDT and CDR2 is YNNKEL (reference sequence). CDR3 length equals 16 residues. The trim removed 0 bases at V and 5 bases at J, leaving 5 bases unmatched. CDR3 DNA sequence: TGTGCCAGCAGCCAAGATGGGGCTAGCGGGGGAGATACGCAGTATTTT. Translation gives CASSQDGASGGDTQYF.

CDR3 sequence reads: CASSSGTSGTYNEQFF. DNA for the CDR3: TGTGCCAGCAGCTCTGGGACTAGCGGGACCTACAATGAGCAGTTCTTC. The chain links TRBV5-4 to TRBJ2-1; 13 bases are a match to TRBD2. Germline trimming cut 3 bases from V and 2 bases from J; bases unmatched to any gene: 2. CDR1 SGHNT and CDR2 YYREEE come from the germline V gene (reference sequence). This CDR3 region has 16 residues.

This clone appeared once. The chain employs TRBV9 and TRBJ2-1; TRBD1 is a possible D gene (6 bases). Trimming removed 3 bases from V and 7 bases from J, with 20 bases in between. This CDR3 comprises 16 residues. In germline, CDR1 is SGDLS, CDR2 YYNGEE. The CDR3 loop reads CASSAQGSTGRNEQFF. The CDR3 nucleotides read TGTGCCAGCAGCGCCCAAGGATCAACAGGGCGGAATGAGCAGTTCTTC. The full variable domain, completed using reference TRBV9 and TRBJ2-1, is DSGVTQTPKHLITATGQRVTLRCSPRSGDLSVYWYQQSLDQGLQFLIQYYNGEERAKGNILERFSAQQFPDLHSELNLSSLELGDSALYFCASSAQGSTGRNEQFFGPGTRLTVL.

The V and J genes are TRBV18 and TRBJ1-2; no firm D call. V was clipped by 3 bases and J by 0 bases, with 11 bases between them. Germline CDR1 reads KGHSH; CDR2 reads LQKENI. The CDR3 loop spans 15 amino acids. The DNA for the CDR3 is TGTGCCAGCTCACCCATGGATCGGGCTAACTATGGCTACACCTTC. Translating gives CASSPMDRANYGYTF.

The chain links TRBV6-5 to TRBJ1-3; no definite D call. CDR3 length: 16 residues. Germline CDR1 and CDR2: MNHEY and SVGAGI. Deletions cut 4 bases from V and 6 bases from J, with 19 bases between. The CDR3: CASSLSGYRVENTIYF. In DNA, the CDR3 is TGTGCCAGCAGTTTATCGGGGTACCGGGTTGAAAACACCATATATTTT.

In this sample, this clone turned up once. The gene calls are TRBV6-2 or TRBV6-3 and TRBJ2-5; TRBD2 is a possible D gene (6 bases). Looked up from germline, CDR1 is MNHEY and CDR2 is SVGEGT. The CDR3 contains 15 residues. V was cut by 0 bases and J by 5 bases, with 13 bases left in between. The CDR3 DNA is TGTGCCAGCAGTTACTCGCTAGCGTATGGGGAGACCCAGTACTTC. It encodes CASSYSLAYGETQYF.

This chain connects TRBV11-2 to TRBJ2-1; 13 nucleotides line up with TRBD2. Trimming removed 2 bases from V and 2 bases from J; junction bases left unmatched: 9. This CDR3 region has 19 residues. Germline V gives CDR1 SGHAT, CDR2 FQNNGV. This CDR3 is CASSLRSLAGGTTYNEQFF. In DNA form, the CDR3 reads TGTGCCAGCAGCTTACGTTCACTAGCGGGAGGGACGACCTACAATGAGCAGTTCTTC.

This sequence joins TRBV28 and TRBJ1-5; D is unclear. Trimming removed 7 bases at V and 11 bases at J, with 18 bases between. The CDR3 runs to 13 residues. In germline, CDR1 is MDHEN, CDR2 SYDVKM. The CDR3 loop is CASITGLGLAQHF. CDR3 nucleotides: TGTGCCAGCATTACTGGGCTTGGGTTAGCCCAGCATTTT.

The chain recombines TRBV7-8 with TRBJ2-7, with TRBD1 identical over 7 bases. The germline V gene encodes CDR1 SGHVS and CDR2 FQNEAQ. Trimming cost V 8 bases and J 3 bases; bases outside gene matches: 7. The length of the CDR3 is 13 residues. The CDR3 loop reads CASSWDSYYEQYF. CDR3 DNA: TGTGCCAGCTCCTGGGACAGTTACTACGAGCAGTACTTC.

The chain joins TRBV27 to TRBJ2-7; TRBD2 might be the D (6 bases). The CDR3 runs to 14 residues. V was clipped by 3 bases and J by 2 bases, with 11 bases between them. In germline, CDR1 is MNHEY, CDR2 SMNVEV (reference sequence). Here the CDR3 DNA reads TGTGCCAGCAGTTTGCGACTAGTCGCCTACGAGCAGTACTTC. Amino acids: CASSLRLVAYEQYF.

The gene calls are TRBV28 and TRBJ2-7, with D maybe TRBD2 (6 bases). The CDR3 extends over 13 amino acids. V was trimmed by 4 bases and J by 2 bases, leaving 9 bases between them. Germline values: CDR1 MDHEN, CDR2 SYDVKM. The CDR3 region has the DNA TGTGCCAGCAGTTGGGGGGTTCCCTACGAGCAGTACTTC. Its protein product is CASSWGVPYEQYF.

The chain joins TRBV20-1 to TRBJ1-1; D perhaps matches TRBD1 (6 bases). The ends were cut back, 3 bases at V and 0 bases at J, with 8 bases in the middle. The CDR3 has 13 amino acids. Germline values: CDR1 DFQATT, CDR2 SNEGSKA (reference sequence). The CDR3 DNA reads TGCAGTGCTAGTGGGGGCCTGAACACTGAAGCTTTCTTT. It translates to CSASGGLNTEAFF.

This sequence joins TRBV4-2 and TRBJ2-5, with D maybe TRBD2 (5 bases). This CDR3 is 16 amino acids long. CDR1 is LGHNA, CDR2 YNFKEQ, per germline. V was clipped by 0 bases and J by 4 bases, with 15 bases between them. CDR3 sequence: CASSQDYGLARETQYF. DNA for the CDR3: TGTGCCAGCAGCCAAGATTATGGGCTAGCCAGAGAGACCCAGTACTTC.

V gene TRBV27 combines with J gene TRBJ1-2, with 11 bases aligning to TRBD1. Per germline, CDR1 MNHEY and CDR2 SMNVEV (reference sequence). Germline trimming cut 2 bases from V and 0 bases from J; bases unmatched to any gene: 5. The CDR3 covers 17 residues. The CDR3 DNA reads TGTGCCAGCAGTTTACAAGGACAGGGGGCACCTAACTATGGCTACACCTTC. Protein: CASSLQGQGAPNYGYTF.